The source of this T cell receptor (beta chain) is a study of CD8 T cells in Susac syndrome. About the research overall: There were Susac syndrome patients who were therapy-naive at blood draw, others on corticosteroids, and others on intravenous immunoglobulin alone.

V was clipped by 1 base and J by 2 bases, with 12 bases between them. Per germline, CDR1 DFQATT and CDR2 SNEGSKA (reference sequence). The CDR3 runs to 15 residues. The RNA, roughly 0.45 to 1 ug, was put through reverse transcription using random hexamers. immunoSEQ multiplex PCR amplified TCR beta CDR3 across 54 Vbeta, 13 Jbeta. TCRdb analysed the immunoSEQ multiplex PCR reads with MiXCR anew, one entry per CDR3 protein. The sample yields some 160,000 distinct CDR3 sequences, 95% seen once. FACS was used to enrich TEMRA cells, whereas the CD8+ and CD4+ T cells were obtained by negative isolation. On this clonotype itself: The antigen is not known.

Study-level results: The study's TCR sequencing and HLA analysis covered a relatively small number of individuals, and the study acknowledged this.

Sequencing input: CD4+ T cells from PBMCs. The origin of this receptor is a human donor with Susac syndrome. The chain links TRBV20-1 to TRBJ2-1; D perhaps matches TRBD1 (6 bases). CDR3 sequence: CSARVQTGAYNEQFF. The CDR3 bases are TGCAGTGCTAGAGTTCAGACAGGAGCCTACAATGAGCAGTTCTTC.